This passage covers 7 T cell receptor beta chains from one sample sequenced in a study of beta chain features in type 1 diabetes. General study findings and limits: Moderate but significant shortening of TCRB CDR3s was recorded in all four CD4+ subsets from Type 1 diabetes patients.

TCRB transcripts that were expressed got sequenced, as all of the isolated RNA had been reverse transcribed. Clones were sequenced by immunoSEQ multiplex PCR, and TCRdb holds only the in-frame ones, with some missing. The sample lists 140,000 to 150,000 clones, 10% to 15% seen once, with 1% to 1.5% in the top ten. No cognate antigen is known for these TCRs. Specimen: central memory CD4+ T cells from blood. These receptors originate from a young man with type 1 diabetes.

The chain couples TRBV5-1 to TRBJ2-3, with 7 positions matching TRBD1. Germline values: CDR1 SGHRS, CDR2 YFSETQ. The V and J ends lost 4 bases and 3 bases, in that order; junction bases with no gene match: 11. The CDR3 length is 16 residues. The CDR3 protein is CASSPRQGRVTDTQYF. As DNA, the CDR3 is TGCGCCAGCAGCCCGAGACAGGGACGAGTGACAGATACGCAGTATTTT.

This rearrangement joins TRBV18 to TRBJ2-3; the match to TRBD2 covers 7 bases. The CDR3 runs 16 residues. Germline V CDR1 and CDR2: KGHSH, LQKENI. The V segment lost 6 bases and the J segment 2 bases; nucleotides outside the gene matches: 11. The CDR3 sequence is CASSALGGGLTDTQYF. CDR3 nucleotides: TGTGCCAGCTCTGCCCTCGGGGGAGGGCTCACAGATACGCAGTATTTT. The variable domain in full, with the rest retrieved from reference TRBV18 and TRBJ2-3, is NAGVMQNPRHLVRRRGQEARLRCSPMKGHSHVYWYRQLPEEGLKFMVYLQKENIIDESGMPKERFSAEFPKEGPSILRIQQVVRGDSAAYFCASSALGGGLTDTQYFGPGTRLTVL.

This clone was observed many times. The rearrangement links TRBV29-1 to TRBJ2-7; TRBD1 matches at 8 bases. CDR1 and CDR2 from the germline V gene are SQVTM and ANQGSEA. The CDR3 runs 13 residues. V was clipped by 4 bases and J by 0 bases; unmatched bases: 2. CDR3 residues: CSVGTGPSYEQYF. The DNA for the CDR3 is TGCAGCGTTGGGACAGGGCCCTCCTACGAGCAGTACTTC.

The CDR3 is CASSLAWGKTDGYTF. In DNA form, the CDR3 reads TGCGCCAGCAGCTTGGCATGGGGGAAGACGGATGGCTACACCTTC. The rearrangement uses TRBV5-1 and TRBJ1-2; D is perhaps TRBD1 (5 bases). V was trimmed by 0 bases and J by 6 bases, leaving 15 bases between them. The CDR3 is made up of 15 amino acids. The germline V gene encodes CDR1 SGHRS and CDR2 YFSETQ.

This clone was picked up a small number of times. Germline is not matched at one junction end, which may reflect a read error. CDR3 sequence: CAGSRDRGHEQYF. DNA for the CDR3: TGTGCCGGCAGCCGGGACAGGGGGCACGAGCAGTACTTC. This rearrangement joins TRBV7-2 to TRBJ2-7; 12 nucleotides align to TRBD1. CDR3 length: 13 amino acids. Germline assignment: CDR1 SGHTA and CDR2 FQGNSA.

V usage is TRBV6-1 and J usage is TRBJ1-6, with 11 bases identical to TRBD1. Germline assignment: CDR1 MNHNS and CDR2 SASEGT. With V trimmed by 0 bases and J by 8 bases, 3 bases remained unmatched. The CDR3 contains 16 residues. CDR3 coding DNA: TGTGCCAGCAGTGAAGCGTGGACAGGGGGCTATTCACCCCTCCACTTT. Residues: CASSEAWTGGYSPLHF.

This chain uses TRBV27 with TRBJ2-1; D gene uncertain. The germline gives CDR1 MNHEY, CDR2 SMNVEV (reference sequence). V lost 7 bases and J 8 bases, leaving 9 bases between the germline ends. This CDR3 region has 11 residues. CDR3 region: CASMFLYEQFF. Written as DNA, the CDR3 is TGTGCCAGCATGTTTCTCTATGAGCAGTTCTTC.